This is a list of T cell receptor beta chains from one sample in a study of OX40 agonist ivuxolimab in advanced cancers. Profiled with immunoSEQ multiplex PCR; TCRdb holds only in-frame clones, not every one. The sample consists of 70,000 or so clones, almost 90% of them appearing once. The material sequenced was CD4+ or CD8+ T cells sorted from blood, taken in a trial of the OX40 agonist ivuxolimab. These receptors were taken from an adult with an advanced solid tumor such as melanoma, head and neck, liver or kidney cancer. Each CDR3 is given with its conserved first and last residue. Fields, in order: clone size, J gene, V gene, D gene, CDR3 DNA, CDR3 protein. A D gene is named only where the DNA matches it firmly. Only part of the rows carry a size: once, few, many, or a class if the clone is expanded.

few TRBJ1-2 TRBV2 - TGTGCCAGCAGTGAATCGGGGAACTATGGCTACACCTTC CASSESGNYGYTF
- TRBJ2-2 TRBV5-1 - TGCGCCAGCAGCTTGGGTGGACAGACCGGGTGGACCGGGGAGCTGTTTTTT CASSLGGQTGWTGELFF
few TRBJ1-2 TRBV7-3 - TGTGCCAGCAGCGAAGAAGGCTATGGCTACACCTTC CASSEEGYGYTF
- TRBJ1-1 TRBV9 - TGTGCCAGCAGCGTAGACGGCCCCACTGAAGCTTTCTTT CASSVDGPTEAFF
- TRBJ2-5 TRBV7-3 - TGTGCCAGCAGCTTAATGGAGGGAGAGACCCAGTACTTC CASSLMEGETQYF
- TRBJ1-2 TRBV10-3 TRBD1 TGTGCCATCAGTGAAGAGGGGGCTAATGGCTACACCTTC CAISEEGANGYTF
- TRBJ1-6 TRBV27 - TGTGCCAGCAGAAGGAGGGGGATAAGCTCCTATAATTCACCCCTCCACTTT CASRRRGISSYNSPLHF
once TRBJ1-6 TRBV5-1 - TGCGCCAGCAGCTTACGAGACAGTCGCAACTCACCCCTCCACTTT CASSLRDSRNSPLHF
- TRBJ2-7 TRBV10-3 - TGTGCCATCAGTGAAGGGCAGGGCTACGAGCAGTACTTC CAISEGQGYEQYF
- TRBJ2-2 TRBV14 - TGTGCCAGCAGGGGTCAGGCGAACACCGGGGAGCTGTTTTTT CASRGQANTGELFF
- TRBJ2-3 TRBV7-3 - TGTGCCAGCAGCAAAGCGCGGGGAGATACGCAGTATTTT CASSKARGDTQYF
once TRBJ1-2 TRBV2 - TGTGCCAGCAGTGAACGTTGGGGATCCGGCTACACCTTC CASSERWGSGYTF
- TRBJ2-6 TRBV7-2 - TGTGCCAGCAGCTTAGGGGACCCTGGGGCCAACGTCCTGACTTTC CASSLGDPGANVLTF
once TRBJ2-3 TRBV6-6 - TGTGCCAGCCGCCAGGGAACGGGCACAGATACGCAGTATTTT CASRQGTGTDTQYF
- TRBJ1-1 TRBV7-3 - TGTGCCAGCAGCTTGACCGTTAACACTGAAGCTTTCTTT CASSLTVNTEAFF
- TRBJ1-1 TRBV5-6 - TGTGCCAGCAGCCGGGCGGGTATCGACGTCACTGAAGCTTTCTTT CASSRAGIDVTEAFF
- TRBJ1-4 TRBV7-9 TRBD1 TGTGCCAGCAGCGCCGGACAGGGGGCGCGAGAAAAACTGTTTTTT CASSAGQGAREKLFF
- TRBJ1-1 TRBV30 - TGTGCCTGGAGTAAGTGGGTTAGGGGAGCTTTCTTT CAWSKWVRGAFF
- TRBJ1-1 TRBV5-5 TRBD1 TGTGCCAGCAGCCTTCGGGACAGGCGGACGGGCACTGAAGCTTTCTTT CASSLRDRRTGTEAFF
few TRBJ1-2 TRBV4-2 - TGTGCCAGCAGCCAAGAAGGGCTCCAGGGCTACACCTTC CASSQEGLQGYTF
- TRBJ2-3 TRBV5-1 TRBD1 TGCGCCAGCAGCCCCTTCCCGGGACAGGGGGGAGCAGATACGCAGTATTTT CASSPFPGQGGADTQYF
- TRBJ2-1 TRBV5-6 TRBD2 TGTGCCAGCAGCTTGCTAGCGGGAGGGAATCTGGCCTACAATGAGCAGTTCTTC CASSLLAGGNLAYNEQFF
- TRBJ2-7 TRBV7-2 - TGTGCCAGCAGCTTAGAAGCCAGGACCTACGAGCAGTACTTC CASSLEARTYEQYF
- TRBJ2-1 TRBV6-6 - TGTGCCAGCAGTTACTTCCAAGGCTCCTACAATGAGCAGTTCTTC CASSYFQGSYNEQFF
- TRBJ1-1 TRBV5-6 - TGTGCCAGCAGCATATGGGACCGTAACACTGAAGCTTTCTTT CASSIWDRNTEAFF
- TRBJ1-1 TRBV18 - TGTGCCAGCTCATTACAGGGTGGAACTGAAGCTTTCTTT CASSLQGGTEAFF
few TRBJ2-7 TRBV10-3 - TGTGCCATCAGTGAGTCAGGGGGCTACGAGCAGTACTTC CAISESGGYEQYF
- TRBJ2-3 TRBV29-1 TRBD1 TGCAGCGTTGAACCGACAGGGGGGACAGATACGCAGTATTTT CSVEPTGGTDTQYF
- TRBJ1-5 TRBV6-5 TRBD1 TGTGCCAGCAGTTTGTCCGGGACAGGGGTTCCTCAGCCCCAGCATTTT CASSLSGTGVPQPQHF
- TRBJ2-7 TRBV9 TRBD2 TGTGCCAGCAGCGTAGGGGGACTAGCGGGGATATACGAGCAGTACTTC CASSVGGLAGIYEQYF